The entry that follows covers one T cell receptor (beta chain) sequence. What it binds is not known. PCR amplification relied on 60 Vbeta primers (plus 13 Jbeta primers). Repertoires were generated with immunoSEQ multiplex PCR, while TCRdb's copy carries only in-frame clones and drops some. The table has about 250,000 clones, 75% to 85% seen once. These data originate in a study of cytomegalovirus exposure and HLA in healthy donors. Overall study context: Out of about 360 genotyped donors, roughly 80% belonged to the Caucasian-associated ancestry cluster.

Study-level results: Reported results showed that the classifier diagnosed cytomegalovirus status with high specificity and sensitivity. Later on, an analysis showed TCR association rates differing by HLA locus, with DRB1 the most and HLA-C the fewest. Clonal expansion, a later analysis showed, was greater in HLA-associated TCR beta chains than in equally common others.

Input material: PBMCs. The TCR sequence derives from a girl aged 2 to 10 in good health and CMV-seronegative.

The CDR3 protein is CASSDPFAGVYGYTF. In DNA, the CDR3 is TGTGCCAGCAGCGACCCATTCGCGGGAGTCTATGGCTACACCTTC. V and J are TRBV7-9 and TRBJ1-2; no clear D gene. CDR1 and CDR2 from the germline V gene are SEHNR and FQNEAQ (reference sequence). Trimming pared 5 bases from V and 4 bases from J, leaving 17 bases between. The CDR3 is 15 residues long.